This TCR beta chain was documented in a study of response to subunit inactivated influenza vaccine (dated by TCRdb to 2016 to 2019). Regarding the research as a whole: The study used deep quantitative T cell receptor repertoire profiling to track responses to a trivalent subunit inactivated influenza vaccine.

The full study reports these points: The authors suggested that each seasonal influenza vaccination may recruit only a limited number of new T cells.

The germline V gene encodes CDR1 MNHEY and CDR2 SVGAGI. The CDR3 holds 14 amino acids from the cysteine to the phenylalanine. Only CDR3 DNA is held: 42 bases, read in frame from base 1. V and J are truncated by 0 bases and 7 bases respectively, leaving an intervening sequence of 11 bases. Receptor amplification or capture employed RT-PCR. This sample was sequenced with an Illumina HiSeq 2500. The public reads were quality trimmed at Q25 with fastp and then assembled into clones with MiXCR by TCRdb, keeping productive beta chains. Rows matching on CDR3 protein sequence are summarized as one entry with the most common DNA and genes. For this sample there are hundreds of thousands of distinct CDR3 sequences; 15% to 17% appear just once. The ten top clones hold 11% of the sample. In regard to this clonotype: Its target antigen remains unknown. Base qualities are missing; no much larger clone stands one base away.

The sequence joins TRBV6-5 to TRBJ2-3, with no confident D gene call. The receptor was derived from a man aged 50-59 years who received an inactivated influenza vaccine. Donor details come from another sample of the same person, matched by shared clones. The specimen was PBMCs from blood, collected less than 13 days after vaccination. The base sequence is TGTGCCAGCAGTTACTCTCCCATCGTGAATACGCAGTATTTT. It encodes CASSYSPIVNTQYF.